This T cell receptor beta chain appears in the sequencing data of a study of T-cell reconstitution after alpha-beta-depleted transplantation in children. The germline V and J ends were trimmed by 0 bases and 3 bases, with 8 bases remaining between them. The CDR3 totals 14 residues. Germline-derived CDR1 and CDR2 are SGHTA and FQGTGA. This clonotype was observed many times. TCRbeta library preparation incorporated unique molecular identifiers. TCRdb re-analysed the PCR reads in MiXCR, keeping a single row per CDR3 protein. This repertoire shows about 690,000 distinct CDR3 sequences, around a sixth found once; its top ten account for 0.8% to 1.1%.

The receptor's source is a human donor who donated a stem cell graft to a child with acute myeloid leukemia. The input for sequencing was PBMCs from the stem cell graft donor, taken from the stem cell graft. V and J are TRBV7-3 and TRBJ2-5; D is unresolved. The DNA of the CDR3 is TGTGCCAGCAGCTTAACGGGCGGAGAAGAGACCCAGTACTTC. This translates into CASSLTGGEETQYF.